One sample yielded the 7 T cell receptor beta chains listed below, sequenced in a study of shared clonotypes between healthy human individuals. Assay: immunoSEQ multiplex PCR; the TCRdb copy retains only in-frame clones and omits some. Found here are under 1,100,000 clones, approximately 80% of them singletons; the top ten hold roughly 0.61%. Source material: memory CD4+ T cells from PBMCs. Subset given: CD45RA-negative fraction. Receptors originate from a man aged 18 to 35 in good health. Some clones in this sample may be carry-over from other donors' samples.

The chain uses TRBV7-9 and TRBJ2-3; 7 nucleotides match TRBD1. The germline V gene has CDR1 SEHNR and CDR2 FQNEAQ (reference sequence). Trimming cost V 3 bases and J 2 bases; bases outside gene matches: 2. This CDR3 comprises 14 residues. This chain's CDR3 is CASSLGQTTDTQYF. Here the CDR3 DNA reads TGTGCCAGCAGCTTGGGACAGACCACAGATACGCAGTATTTT.

Concerning this clone: A far larger clone is one base from this, pointing to a likely read error. This chain joins TRBV6-5 and TRBJ2-7; D uncertain. The CDR3 has 15 residues. Germline-derived CDR1 and CDR2 are MNHEY and SVGAGI. V lost 0 bases and J lost 2, with 11 bases in between. The CDR3 loop reads CASSYSPAKPYEQYF. The DNA of the CDR3 is TGTGCCAGCAGTTACTCCCCGGCGAAGCCCTACGAGCAGTACTTC.

The V gene is TRBV30, the J gene TRBJ2-1; D gene uncertain. This CDR3 has 15 residues. Trimming took off 3 bases at V and 2 bases at J, with 14 bases between the two ends. CDR1 is GTSNPN, CDR2 SVGIG, per germline (reference sequence). The CDR3 loop reads CAWRPRLGPYNEQFF. In DNA, the CDR3 is TGTGCCTGGAGGCCCCGGCTAGGACCCTACAATGAGCAGTTCTTC.

This clone was recorded once. J is TRBJ2-1 and V is TRBV6-6; tentative D call: TRBD1 (5 bases). Germline V gene sequence: CDR1 MNHNY, CDR2 SVGAGI (reference sequence). Trimming pared 0 bases from V and 12 bases from J, leaving 15 bases between. CDR3 length equals 14 residues. This chain's CDR3 is CASSYSPRERWQFF. CDR3 sequence (DNA): TGTGCCAGCAGTTACTCGCCCAGGGAAAGGTGGCAGTTCTTC.

V and J are TRBV6-5 and TRBJ2-5, with 9 bases lining up with TRBD1. Germline CDR1 is MNHEY and CDR2 is SVGAGI. This CDR3 is 15 amino acids long. The junction had 8 bases not matched to a gene; V was cut back by 4 bases and J by 5 bases. CDR3 DNA sequence: TGTGCCAGCAGTTCCACAGGGGGCCGTTTGGAGACCCAGTACTTC. It yields the protein CASSSTGGRLETQYF.

J is TRBJ1-3 and V is TRBV5-1; the match to TRBD1 covers 7 bases. V shed 4 bases, J shed 3 bases, and the junction held 7 bases outside the gene matches. The CDR3 sequence is 15 residues long. The germline gives CDR1 SGHRS, CDR2 YFSETQ. Here the CDR3 reads CASSEGTVFGNTIYF. The CDR3 DNA is TGCGCCAGCAGCGAGGGGACAGTCTTTGGAAACACCATATATTTT.

The rearrangement links TRBV4-2 to TRBJ1-1, with TRBD1 matching over 8 bases. The V segment lost 2 bases and the J segment 5 bases; nucleotides outside the gene matches: 4. This CDR3 is 14 amino acids long. Germline lookup yields CDR1 LGHNA and CDR2 YNFKEQ. CDR3 DNA: TGTGCCAGCAGCCAACCAGACAGGGGTACTGAAGCTTTCTTT. It yields the protein CASSQPDRGTEAFF.